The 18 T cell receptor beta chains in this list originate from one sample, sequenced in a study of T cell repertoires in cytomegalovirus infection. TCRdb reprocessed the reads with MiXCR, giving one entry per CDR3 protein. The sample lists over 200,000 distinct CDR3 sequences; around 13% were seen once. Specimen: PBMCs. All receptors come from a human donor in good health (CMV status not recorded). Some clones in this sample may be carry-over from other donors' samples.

CDR3 amino acids: CASSYSYLGDEKLFF. The DNA of the CDR3 is TGTGCCAGCAGTTACTCATACCTTGGAGATGAAAAACTGTTTTTT. This sequence joins TRBV6-6 and TRBJ1-4; the D is unclear. Looked up from germline, CDR1 is MNHNY and CDR2 is SVGAGI (reference sequence). V was clipped by 0 bases and J by 6 bases, with 11 bases between them. This CDR3 comprises 15 residues.

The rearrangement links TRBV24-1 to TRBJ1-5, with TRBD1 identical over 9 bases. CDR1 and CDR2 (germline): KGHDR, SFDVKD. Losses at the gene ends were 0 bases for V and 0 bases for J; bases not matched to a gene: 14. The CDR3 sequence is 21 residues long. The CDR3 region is CATSDLGGTGSYAYSNQPQHF. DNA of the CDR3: TGTGCCACCAGTGATTTGGGCGGGACAGGGAGTTACGCGTATAGCAATCAGCCCCAGCATTTT.

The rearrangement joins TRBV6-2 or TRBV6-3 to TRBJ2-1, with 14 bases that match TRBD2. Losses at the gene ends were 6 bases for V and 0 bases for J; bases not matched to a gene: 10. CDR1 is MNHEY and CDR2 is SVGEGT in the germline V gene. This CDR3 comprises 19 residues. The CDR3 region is CASRRLAGGLSSSYNEQFF. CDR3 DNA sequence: TGTGCCAGCAGACGACTAGCGGGAGGGCTGTCGAGCTCCTACAATGAGCAGTTCTTC.

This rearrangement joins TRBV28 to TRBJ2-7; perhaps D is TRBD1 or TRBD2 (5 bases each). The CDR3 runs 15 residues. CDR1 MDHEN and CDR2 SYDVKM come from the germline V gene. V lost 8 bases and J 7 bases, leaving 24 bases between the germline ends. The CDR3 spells CASDRSGGRADEQYF. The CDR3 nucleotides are TGTGCCAGCGATAGAAGTGGGGGACGAGCGGATGAGCAGTACTTC.

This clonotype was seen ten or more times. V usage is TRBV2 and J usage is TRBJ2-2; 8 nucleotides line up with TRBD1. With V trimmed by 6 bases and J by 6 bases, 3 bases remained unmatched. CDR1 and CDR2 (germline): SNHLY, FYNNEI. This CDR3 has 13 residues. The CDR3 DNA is TGTGCCAGCAGAACAGGGGGGCCCGGGGAGCTGTTTTTT. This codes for CASRTGGPGELFF.

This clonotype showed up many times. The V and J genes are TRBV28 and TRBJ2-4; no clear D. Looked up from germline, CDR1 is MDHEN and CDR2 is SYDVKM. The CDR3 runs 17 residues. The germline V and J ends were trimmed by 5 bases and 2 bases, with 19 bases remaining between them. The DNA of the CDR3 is TGTGCCAGCAGTAGCCCCGGTCTGAGGATGACCAAAAACATTCAGTACTTC. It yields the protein CASSSPGLRMTKNIQYF.

The CDR3 sequence is CASSLEGGAGNEAFF. The DNA of the CDR3 is TGTGCCAGCAGCTTAGAAGGGGGCGCGGGCAATGAAGCTTTCTTT. The J gene is TRBJ1-1, the V gene TRBV11-2, with 7 bases fitting TRBD1. The junction had 8 bases not matched to a gene; V was cut back by 0 bases and J by 7 bases. CDR1 and CDR2 (germline): SGHAT, FQNNGV. CDR3 size: 15 residues.

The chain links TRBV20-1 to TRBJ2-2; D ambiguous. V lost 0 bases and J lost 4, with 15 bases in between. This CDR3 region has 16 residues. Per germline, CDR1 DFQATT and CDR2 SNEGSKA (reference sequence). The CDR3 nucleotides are TGCAGTGCTAGAGATCTCCAGGCCCAAAGCACCGGGGAGCTGTTTTTT. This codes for CSARDLQAQSTGELFF.

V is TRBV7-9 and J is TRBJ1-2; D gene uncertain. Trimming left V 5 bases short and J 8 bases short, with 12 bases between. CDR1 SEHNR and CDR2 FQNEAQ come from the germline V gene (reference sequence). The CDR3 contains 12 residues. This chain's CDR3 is CASSGEALGYTF. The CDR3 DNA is TGTGCCAGCAGCGGCGAAGCCCTCGGCTACACCTTC.

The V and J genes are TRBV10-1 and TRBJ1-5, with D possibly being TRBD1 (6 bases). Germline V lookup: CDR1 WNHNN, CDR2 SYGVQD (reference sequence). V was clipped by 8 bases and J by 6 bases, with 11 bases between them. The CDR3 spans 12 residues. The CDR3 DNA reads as TGCGCCAGCGATGGGGGGGCTCAGCCCCAGCATTTT. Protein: CASDGGAQPQHF.

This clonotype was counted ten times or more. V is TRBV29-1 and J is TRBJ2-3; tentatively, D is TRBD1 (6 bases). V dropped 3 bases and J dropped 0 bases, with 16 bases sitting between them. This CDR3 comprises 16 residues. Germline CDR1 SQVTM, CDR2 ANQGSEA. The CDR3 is CSVEGTPSTSTDTQYF. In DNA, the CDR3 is TGCAGCGTTGAGGGGACACCTTCAACTAGCACAGATACGCAGTATTTT.

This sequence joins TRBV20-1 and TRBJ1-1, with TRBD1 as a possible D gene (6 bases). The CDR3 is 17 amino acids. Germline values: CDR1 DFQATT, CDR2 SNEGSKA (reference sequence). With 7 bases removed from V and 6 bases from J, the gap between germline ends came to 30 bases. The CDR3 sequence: CSVRLPVSEGVGAEAFF. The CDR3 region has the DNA TGCAGTGTACGCCTCCCCGTAAGTGAGGGGGTTGGCGCTGAAGCTTTCTTT.

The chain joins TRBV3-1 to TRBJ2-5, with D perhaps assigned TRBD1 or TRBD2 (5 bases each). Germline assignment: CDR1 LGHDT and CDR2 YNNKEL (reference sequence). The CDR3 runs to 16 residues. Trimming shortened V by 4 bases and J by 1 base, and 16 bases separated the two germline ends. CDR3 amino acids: CASSLDLGVLQETQYF. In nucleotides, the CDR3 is TGTGCCAGCAGCCTGGACTTGGGGGTCCTCCAAGAGACCCAGTACTTC.

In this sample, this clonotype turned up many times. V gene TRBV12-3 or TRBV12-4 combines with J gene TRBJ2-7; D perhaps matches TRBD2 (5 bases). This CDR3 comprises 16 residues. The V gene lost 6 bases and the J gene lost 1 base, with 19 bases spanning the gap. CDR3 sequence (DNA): TGTGCCAGCAGCCCCGAATCGATCCGCGGGTCCTACGAGCAGTACTTC. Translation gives CASSPESIRGSYEQYF.

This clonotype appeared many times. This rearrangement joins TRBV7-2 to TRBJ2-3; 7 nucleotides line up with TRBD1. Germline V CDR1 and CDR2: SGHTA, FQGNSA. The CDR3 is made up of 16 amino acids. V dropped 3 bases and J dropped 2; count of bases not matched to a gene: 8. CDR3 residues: CASSFRRGQSTDTQYF. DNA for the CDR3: TGTGCCAGCAGCTTTAGAAGGGGACAGTCCACAGATACGCAGTATTTT.

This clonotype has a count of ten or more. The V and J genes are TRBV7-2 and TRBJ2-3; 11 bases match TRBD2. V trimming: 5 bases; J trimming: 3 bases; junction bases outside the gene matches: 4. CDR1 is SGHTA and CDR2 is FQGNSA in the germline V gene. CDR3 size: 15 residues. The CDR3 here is CASSPRLAGTDTQYF. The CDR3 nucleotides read TGTGCCAGCAGCCCCCGACTAGCGGGGACAGATACGCAGTATTTT.

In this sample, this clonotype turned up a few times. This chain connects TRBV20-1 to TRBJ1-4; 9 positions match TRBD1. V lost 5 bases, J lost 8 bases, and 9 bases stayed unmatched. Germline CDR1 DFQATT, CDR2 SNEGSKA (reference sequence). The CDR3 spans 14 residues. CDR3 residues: CSAAPGQGSEKLFF. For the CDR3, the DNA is TGCAGTGCTGCGCCGGGACAGGGATCCGAAAAACTGTTTTTT.

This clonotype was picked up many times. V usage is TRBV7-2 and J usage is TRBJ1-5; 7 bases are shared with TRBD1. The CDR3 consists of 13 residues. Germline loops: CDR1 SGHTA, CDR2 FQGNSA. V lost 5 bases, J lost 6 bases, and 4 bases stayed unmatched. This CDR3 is CASSRGTVQPQHF. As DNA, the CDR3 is TGTGCCAGCAGCCGCGGGACAGTTCAGCCCCAGCATTTT.